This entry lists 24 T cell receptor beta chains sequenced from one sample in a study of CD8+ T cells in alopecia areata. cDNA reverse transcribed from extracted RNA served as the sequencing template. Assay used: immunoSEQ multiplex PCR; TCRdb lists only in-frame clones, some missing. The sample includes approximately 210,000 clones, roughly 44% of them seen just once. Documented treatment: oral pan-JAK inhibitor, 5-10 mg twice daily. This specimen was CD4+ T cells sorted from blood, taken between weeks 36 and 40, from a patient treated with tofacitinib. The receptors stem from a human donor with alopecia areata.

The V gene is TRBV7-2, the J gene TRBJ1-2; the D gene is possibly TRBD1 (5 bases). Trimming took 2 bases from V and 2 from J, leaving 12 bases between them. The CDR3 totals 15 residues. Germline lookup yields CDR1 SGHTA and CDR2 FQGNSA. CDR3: CASSLLRGTNYGYTF. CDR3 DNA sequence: TGTGCCAGCAGCTTATTAAGGGGAACCAACTATGGCTACACCTTC.

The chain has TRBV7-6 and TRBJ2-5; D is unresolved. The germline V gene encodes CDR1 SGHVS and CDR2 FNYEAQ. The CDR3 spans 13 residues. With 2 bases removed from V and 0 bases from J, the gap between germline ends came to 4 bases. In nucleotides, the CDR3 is TGTGCCAGCAGCTTACAGGACCAAGAGACCCAGTACTTC. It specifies CASSLQDQETQYF.

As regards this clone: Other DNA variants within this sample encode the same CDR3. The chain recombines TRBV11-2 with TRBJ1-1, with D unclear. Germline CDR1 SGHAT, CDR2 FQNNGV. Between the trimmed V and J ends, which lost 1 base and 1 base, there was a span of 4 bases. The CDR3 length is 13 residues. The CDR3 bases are TGTGCCAGCAGCTTAGGAGGGAACACTGAAGCTTTCTTT. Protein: CASSLGGNTEAFF. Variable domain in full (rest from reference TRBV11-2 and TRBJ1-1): EAGVAQSPRYKIIEKRQSVAFWCNPISGHATLYWYQQILGQGPKLLIQFQNNGVVDDSQLPKDRFSAERLKGVDSTLKIQPAKLEDSAVYLCASSLGGNTEAFFGQGTRLTVV.

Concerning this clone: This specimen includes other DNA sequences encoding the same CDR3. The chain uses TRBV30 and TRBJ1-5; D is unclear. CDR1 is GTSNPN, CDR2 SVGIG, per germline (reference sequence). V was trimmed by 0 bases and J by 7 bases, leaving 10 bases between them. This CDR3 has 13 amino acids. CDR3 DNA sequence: TGTGCCTGGAGTGTGCAAGGTGAACAGCCCCAGCATTTT. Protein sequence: CAWSVQGEQPQHF.

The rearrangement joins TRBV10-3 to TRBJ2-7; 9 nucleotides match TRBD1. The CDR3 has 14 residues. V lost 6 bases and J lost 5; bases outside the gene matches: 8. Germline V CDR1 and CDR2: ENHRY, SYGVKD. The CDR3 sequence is CAISDTGGWNEQYF. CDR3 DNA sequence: TGTGCCATCAGCGATACAGGGGGCTGGAACGAGCAGTACTTC.

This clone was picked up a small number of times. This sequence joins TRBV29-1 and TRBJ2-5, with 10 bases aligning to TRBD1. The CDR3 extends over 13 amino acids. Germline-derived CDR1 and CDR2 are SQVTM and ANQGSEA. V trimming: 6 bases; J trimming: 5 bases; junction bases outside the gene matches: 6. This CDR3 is CSVAGQGKETQYF. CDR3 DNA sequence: TGCAGCGTCGCGGGACAGGGGAAGGAGACCCAGTACTTC.

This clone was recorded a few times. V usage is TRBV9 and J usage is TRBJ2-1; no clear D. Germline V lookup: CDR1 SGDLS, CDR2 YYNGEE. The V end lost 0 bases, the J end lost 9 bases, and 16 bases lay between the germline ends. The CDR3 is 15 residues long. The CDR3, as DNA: TGTGCCAGCAGCGTAGGGGGTAGGTGGGGATCTGAGCAGTTCTTC. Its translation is CASSVGGRWGSEQFF.

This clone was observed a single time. CDR3 amino acids: CASSLAEGDNIQYF. The CDR3 DNA reads as TGCGCCAGCAGCTTGGCTGAGGGAGACAACATTCAGTACTTC. The chain carries TRBV5-1 and TRBJ2-4, with D possibly being TRBD2 (5 bases). The CDR3 runs 14 residues. Germline CDR1 is SGHRS and CDR2 is YFSETQ. V lost 0 bases to trimming and J lost 7 bases, with 11 bases between them.

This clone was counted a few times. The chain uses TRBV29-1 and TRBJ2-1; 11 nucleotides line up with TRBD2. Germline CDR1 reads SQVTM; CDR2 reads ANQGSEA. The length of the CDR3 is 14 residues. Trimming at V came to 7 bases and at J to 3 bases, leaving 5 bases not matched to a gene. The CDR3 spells CSAIGTSGYNEQFF. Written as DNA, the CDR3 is TGCAGCGCAATCGGGACTAGCGGCTACAATGAGCAGTTCTTC.

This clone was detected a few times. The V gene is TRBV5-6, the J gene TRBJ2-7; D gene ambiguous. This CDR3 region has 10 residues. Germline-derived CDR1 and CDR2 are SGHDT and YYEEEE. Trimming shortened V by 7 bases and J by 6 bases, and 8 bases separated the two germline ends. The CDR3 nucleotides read TGTGCCAGCGTTTGGGGCGAGCAGTACTTC. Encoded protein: CASVWGEQYF.

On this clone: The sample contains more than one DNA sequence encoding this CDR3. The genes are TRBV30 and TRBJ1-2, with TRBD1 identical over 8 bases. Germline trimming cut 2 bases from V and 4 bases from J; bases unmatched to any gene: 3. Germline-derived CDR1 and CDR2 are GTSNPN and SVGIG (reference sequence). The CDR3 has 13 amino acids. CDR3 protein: CAWSPGTGYGYTF. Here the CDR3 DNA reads TGTGCCTGGAGTCCCGGGACAGGCTATGGCTACACCTTC.

The CDR3 loop reads CASSFGLTNTGELFF. Written as DNA, the CDR3 is TGTGCCAGCAGCTTTGGTCTAACGAACACCGGGGAGCTGTTTTTT. The chain couples TRBV7-9 to TRBJ2-2; D remains unclear. The CDR3 extends over 15 amino acids. Germline loops: CDR1 SEHNR, CDR2 FQNEAQ (reference sequence). With 3 bases removed from V and 0 bases from J, the gap between germline ends came to 8 bases.

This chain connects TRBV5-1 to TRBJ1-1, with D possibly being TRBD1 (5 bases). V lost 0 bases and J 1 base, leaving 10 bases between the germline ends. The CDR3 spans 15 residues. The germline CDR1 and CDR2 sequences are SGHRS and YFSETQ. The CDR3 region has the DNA TGCGCCAGCAGCTTGGACGGGGCGGGGAACACTGAAGCTTTCTTT. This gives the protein CASSLDGAGNTEAFF.

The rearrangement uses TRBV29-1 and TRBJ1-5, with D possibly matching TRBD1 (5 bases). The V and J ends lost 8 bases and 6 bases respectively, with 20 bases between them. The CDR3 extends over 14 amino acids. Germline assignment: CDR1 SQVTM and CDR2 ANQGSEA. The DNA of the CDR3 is TGCAGCATCCTGACTGGGGACCGGAGTCAGCCCCAGCATTTT. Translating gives CSILTGDRSQPQHF.

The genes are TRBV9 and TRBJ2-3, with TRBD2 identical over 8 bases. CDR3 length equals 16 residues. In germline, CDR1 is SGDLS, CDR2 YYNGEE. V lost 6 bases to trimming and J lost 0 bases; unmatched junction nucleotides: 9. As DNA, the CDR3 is TGTGCCAGCAACCCCATACTAGCGGCTAGCACAGATACGCAGTATTTT. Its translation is CASNPILAASTDTQYF.

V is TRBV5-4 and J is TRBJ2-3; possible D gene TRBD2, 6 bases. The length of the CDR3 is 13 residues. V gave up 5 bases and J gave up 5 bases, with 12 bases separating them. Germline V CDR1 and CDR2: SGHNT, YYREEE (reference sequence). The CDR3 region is CASRPAEGDTQYF. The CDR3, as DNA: TGTGCCAGCAGGCCGGCGGAGGGAGATACGCAGTATTTT.

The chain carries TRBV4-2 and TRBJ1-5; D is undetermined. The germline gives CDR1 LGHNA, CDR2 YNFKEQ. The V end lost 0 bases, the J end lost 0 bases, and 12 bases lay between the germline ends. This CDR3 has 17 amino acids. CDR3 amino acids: CASSQDPAGVSNQPQHF. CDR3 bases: TGTGCCAGCAGCCAAGATCCGGCAGGAGTTAGCAATCAGCCCCAGCATTTT.

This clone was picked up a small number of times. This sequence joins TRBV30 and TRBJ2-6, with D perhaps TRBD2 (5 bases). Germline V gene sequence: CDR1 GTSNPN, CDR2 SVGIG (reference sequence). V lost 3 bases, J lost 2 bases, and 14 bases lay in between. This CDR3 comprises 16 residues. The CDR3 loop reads CAWRRRRTTGANVLTF. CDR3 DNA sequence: TGTGCCTGGAGGAGGCGGAGGACCACTGGGGCCAACGTCCTGACTTTC.

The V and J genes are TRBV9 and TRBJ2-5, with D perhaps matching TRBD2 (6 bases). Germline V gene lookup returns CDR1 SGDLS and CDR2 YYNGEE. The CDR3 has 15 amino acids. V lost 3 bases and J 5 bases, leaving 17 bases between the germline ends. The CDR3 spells CASSAGQGLLETQYF. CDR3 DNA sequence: TGTGCCAGCAGCGCGGGGCAGGGACTTTTGGAGACCCAGTACTTC.

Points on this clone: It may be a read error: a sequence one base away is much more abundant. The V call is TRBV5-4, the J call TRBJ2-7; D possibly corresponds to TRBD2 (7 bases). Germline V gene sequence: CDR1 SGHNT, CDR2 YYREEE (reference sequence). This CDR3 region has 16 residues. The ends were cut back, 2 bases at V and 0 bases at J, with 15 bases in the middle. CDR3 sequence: CASSLGGARSSYEQYF. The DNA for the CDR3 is TGTGCCAGCAGCTTAGGGGGGGCCAGGAGCTCCTACGAGCAGTACTTC. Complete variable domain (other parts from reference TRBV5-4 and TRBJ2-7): ETGVTQSPTHLIKTRGQQVTLRCSSQSGHNTVSWYQQALGQGPQFIFQYYREEENGRGNFPPRFSGLQFPNYSSELNVNALELDDSALYLCASSLGGARSSYEQYFGPGTRLTVT.

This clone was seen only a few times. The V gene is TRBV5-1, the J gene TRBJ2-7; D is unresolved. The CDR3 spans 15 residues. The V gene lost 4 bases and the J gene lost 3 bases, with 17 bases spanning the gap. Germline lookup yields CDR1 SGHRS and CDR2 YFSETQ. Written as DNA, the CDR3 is TGCGCCAGCAGCCCCTTGTGGGCAAATCTCTACGAGCAGTACTTC. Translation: CASSPLWANLYEQYF.

Here the CDR3 DNA reads TGTGCCAGCGAGGGACTACAAAAAGAGACCCAGTACTTC. It codes for CASEGLQKETQYF. The chain uses TRBV2 and TRBJ2-5, with 7 bases identical to TRBD2. The germline V gene has CDR1 SNHLY and CDR2 FYNNEI. V lost 8 bases, J lost 3 bases, and 6 bases stayed unmatched. This CDR3 comprises 13 residues.

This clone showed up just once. The DNA of the CDR3 is TGCAGCGTCAGGACAGGGGTATACCAAGAGACCCAGTACTTC. It encodes CSVRTGVYQETQYF. The chain combines TRBV29-1 with TRBJ2-5, with 9 bases fitting TRBD1. The J segment lost 0 bases and the V segment lost 6 bases, leaving 5 bases of the junction unmatched. CDR1 SQVTM and CDR2 ANQGSEA come from the germline V gene. The CDR3 is 14 residues long.

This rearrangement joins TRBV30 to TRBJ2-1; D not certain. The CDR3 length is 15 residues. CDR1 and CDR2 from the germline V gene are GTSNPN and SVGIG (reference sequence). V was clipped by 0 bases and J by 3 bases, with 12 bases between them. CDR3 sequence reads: CAWSVGTSLYNEQFF. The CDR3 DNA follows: TGTGCCTGGAGTGTAGGAACATCCCTCTACAATGAGCAGTTCTTC.